This record concerns one T cell receptor beta chain sequence. As yet, its antigen is unknown. The sample comes from a study of shared clonotypes between healthy human individuals. General study results and limits: The represented genetic and exposure-history diversity was limited by the small number of donors. Non-shared clonotypes were found to have lower generation probabilities than the clonotypes that were shared by all four of the sorted-subset donors.

The deep-level immunoSEQ assay was used. The table came from immunoSEQ multiplex PCR; TCRdb's copy has only in-frame clones and leaves some out. Of roughly 2.5 million clones listed, approximately 92% are singletons. Germline V gene lookup returns CDR1 MGHRA and CDR2 YSYEKL. V dropped 3 bases and J dropped 2 bases, with 13 bases sitting between them. The CDR3 contains 15 residues. There were no recent acute infections or vaccinations among the donors, who were healthy HIV-negative adults. This chain connects TRBV4-1 to TRBJ1-1; D ambiguous. The sequence derives from a man aged 18-30 years in good health. The sample taken for sequencing was naive CD4+ T cells sorted from blood. Subset here: CD45RA+ positively selected. Here the CDR3 reads CASSQFAGSNTEAFF. The CDR3 coding sequence is TGCGCCAGCAGCCAGTTCGCCGGTTCTAACACTGAAGCTTTCTTT.